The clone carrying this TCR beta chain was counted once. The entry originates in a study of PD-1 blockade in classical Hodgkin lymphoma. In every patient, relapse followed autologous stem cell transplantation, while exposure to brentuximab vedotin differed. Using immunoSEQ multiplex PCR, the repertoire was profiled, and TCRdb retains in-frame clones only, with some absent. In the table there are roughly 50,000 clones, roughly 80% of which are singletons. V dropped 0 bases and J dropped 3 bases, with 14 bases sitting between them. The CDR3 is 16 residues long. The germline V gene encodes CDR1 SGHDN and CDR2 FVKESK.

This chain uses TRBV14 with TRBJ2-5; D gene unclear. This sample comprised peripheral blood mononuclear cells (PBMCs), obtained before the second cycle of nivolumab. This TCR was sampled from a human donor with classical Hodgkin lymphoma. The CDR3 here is CASSQERTVLEETQYF. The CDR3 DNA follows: TGTGCCAGCAGCCAAGAGAGGACCGTTTTGGAAGAGACCCAGTACTTC.